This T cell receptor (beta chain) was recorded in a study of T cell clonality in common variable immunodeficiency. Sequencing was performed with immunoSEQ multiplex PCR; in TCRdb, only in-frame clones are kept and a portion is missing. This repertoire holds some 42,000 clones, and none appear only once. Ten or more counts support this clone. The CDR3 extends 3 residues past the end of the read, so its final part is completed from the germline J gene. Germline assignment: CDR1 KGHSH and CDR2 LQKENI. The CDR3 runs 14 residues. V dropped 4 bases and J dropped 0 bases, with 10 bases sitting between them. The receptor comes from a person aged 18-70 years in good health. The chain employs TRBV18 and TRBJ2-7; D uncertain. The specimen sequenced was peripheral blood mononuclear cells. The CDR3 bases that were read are TGTGCCAGCTCACTCAGGTCGAGCTCCTACGAG. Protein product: CASSLRSSSYE. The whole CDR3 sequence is CASSLRSSSYEQYF.